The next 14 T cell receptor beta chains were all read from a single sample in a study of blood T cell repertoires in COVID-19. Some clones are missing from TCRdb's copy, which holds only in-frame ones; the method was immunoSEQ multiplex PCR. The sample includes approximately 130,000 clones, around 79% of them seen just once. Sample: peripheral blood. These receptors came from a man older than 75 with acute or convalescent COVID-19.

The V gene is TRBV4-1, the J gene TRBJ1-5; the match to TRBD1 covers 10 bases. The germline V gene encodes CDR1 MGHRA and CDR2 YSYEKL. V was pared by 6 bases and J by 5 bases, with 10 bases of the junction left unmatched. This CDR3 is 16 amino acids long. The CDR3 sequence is CASSPTPGQGYQPQHF. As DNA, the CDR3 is TGCGCCAGCAGTCCTACCCCGGGACAGGGGTATCAGCCCCAGCATTTT.

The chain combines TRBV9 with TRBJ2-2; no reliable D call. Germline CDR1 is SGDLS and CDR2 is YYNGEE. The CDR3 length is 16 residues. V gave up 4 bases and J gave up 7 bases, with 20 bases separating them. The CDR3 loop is CASSTRYDEVHGELFF. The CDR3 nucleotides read TGTGCCAGCAGCACTCGATACGACGAGGTTCACGGGGAGCTGTTTTTT.

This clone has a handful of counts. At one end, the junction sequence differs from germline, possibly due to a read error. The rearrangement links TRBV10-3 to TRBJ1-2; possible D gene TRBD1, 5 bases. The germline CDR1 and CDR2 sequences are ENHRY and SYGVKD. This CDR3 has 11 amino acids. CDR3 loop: CAVSGGYGYTF. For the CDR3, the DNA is TGTGCCGTCAGCGGGGGTTATGGCTACACCTTC.

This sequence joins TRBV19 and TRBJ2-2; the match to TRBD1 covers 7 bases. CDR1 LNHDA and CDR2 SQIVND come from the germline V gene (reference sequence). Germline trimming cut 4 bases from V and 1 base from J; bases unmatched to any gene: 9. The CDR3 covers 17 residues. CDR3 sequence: CASSKLLTGQNTGELFF. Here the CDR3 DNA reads TGTGCCAGTAGTAAACTCCTGACAGGGCAGAACACCGGGGAGCTGTTTTTT.

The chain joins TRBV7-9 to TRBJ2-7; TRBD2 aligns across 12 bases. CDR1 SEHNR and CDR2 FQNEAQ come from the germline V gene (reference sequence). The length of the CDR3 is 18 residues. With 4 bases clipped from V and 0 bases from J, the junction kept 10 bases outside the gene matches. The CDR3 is CASSSRLAGAPNSYEQYF. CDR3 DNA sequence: TGTGCCAGCAGCTCCCGACTAGCGGGGGCCCCCAACTCCTACGAGCAGTACTTC.

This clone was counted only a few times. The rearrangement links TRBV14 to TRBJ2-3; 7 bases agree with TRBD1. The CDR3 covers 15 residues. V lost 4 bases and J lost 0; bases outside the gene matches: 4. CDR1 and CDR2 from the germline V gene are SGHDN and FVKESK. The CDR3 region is CASSRMGQSTDTQYF. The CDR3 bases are TGTGCCAGCAGCCGGATGGGACAGAGCACAGATACGCAGTATTTT.

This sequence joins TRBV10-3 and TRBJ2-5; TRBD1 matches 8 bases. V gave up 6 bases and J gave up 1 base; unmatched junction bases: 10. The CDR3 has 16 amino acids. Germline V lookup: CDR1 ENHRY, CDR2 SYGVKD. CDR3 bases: TGTGCCATCAGCCTCGGGTTGACAGGGGTCCAAGAGACCCAGTACTTC. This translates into CAISLGLTGVQETQYF.

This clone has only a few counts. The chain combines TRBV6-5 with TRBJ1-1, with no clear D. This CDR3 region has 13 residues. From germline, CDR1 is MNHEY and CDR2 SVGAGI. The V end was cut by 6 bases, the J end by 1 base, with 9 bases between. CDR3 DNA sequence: TGTGCCAGCAGCCAACAGCCGAACACTGAAGCTTTCTTT. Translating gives CASSQQPNTEAFF.

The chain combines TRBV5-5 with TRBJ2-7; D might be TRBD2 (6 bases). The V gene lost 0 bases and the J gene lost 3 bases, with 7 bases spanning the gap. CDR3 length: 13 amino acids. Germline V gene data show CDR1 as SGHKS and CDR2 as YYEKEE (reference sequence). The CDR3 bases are TGTGCCAGCAGCTTGGGACTAGACTACGAGCAGTACTTC. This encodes CASSLGLDYEQYF.

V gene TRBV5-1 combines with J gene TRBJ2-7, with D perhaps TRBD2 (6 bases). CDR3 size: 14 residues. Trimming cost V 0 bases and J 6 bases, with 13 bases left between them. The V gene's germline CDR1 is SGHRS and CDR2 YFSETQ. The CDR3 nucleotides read TGCGCCAGCAGCTTGGTGCCGGGAGCGGGCGAGCAGTACTTC. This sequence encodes CASSLVPGAGEQYF.

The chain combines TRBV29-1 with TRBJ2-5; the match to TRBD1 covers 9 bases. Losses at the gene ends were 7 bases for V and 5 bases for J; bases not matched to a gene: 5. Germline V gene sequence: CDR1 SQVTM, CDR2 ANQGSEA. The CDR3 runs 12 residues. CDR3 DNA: TGCAGCGGCTTACAGGGGGCGGAGACCCAGTACTTC. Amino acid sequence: CSGLQGAETQYF.

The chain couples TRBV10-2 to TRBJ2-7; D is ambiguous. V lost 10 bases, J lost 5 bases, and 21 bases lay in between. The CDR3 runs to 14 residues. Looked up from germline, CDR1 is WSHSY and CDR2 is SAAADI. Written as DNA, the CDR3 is TGCGCCACCGTGTTAGCCCCAGCCCTCCACGAGCAGTACTTC. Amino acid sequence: CATVLAPALHEQYF.

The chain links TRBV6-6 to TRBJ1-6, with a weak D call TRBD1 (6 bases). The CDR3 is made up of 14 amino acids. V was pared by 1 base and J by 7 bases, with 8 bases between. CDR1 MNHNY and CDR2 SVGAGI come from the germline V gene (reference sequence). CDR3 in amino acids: CASSYWGRNSPLHF. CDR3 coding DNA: TGTGCCAGCAGTTACTGGGGGCGAAATTCACCCCTCCACTTT.

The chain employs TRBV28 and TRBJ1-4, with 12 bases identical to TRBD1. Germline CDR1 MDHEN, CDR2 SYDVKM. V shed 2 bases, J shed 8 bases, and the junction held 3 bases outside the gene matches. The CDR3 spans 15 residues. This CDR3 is CASSLGTGGSEKLFF. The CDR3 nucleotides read TGTGCCAGCAGTTTAGGGACAGGGGGCAGCGAAAAACTGTTTTTT.